This T cell receptor beta chain was recovered during a study of technical replicates of blood from a handful of donors. This clone appeared a single time. V dropped 0 bases and J dropped 7 bases, with 16 bases sitting between them. The CDR3 has 15 amino acids. The V gene's germline CDR1 is WNHNN and CDR2 SYGVQD (reference sequence). Sequencing used immunoSEQ multiplex PCR; TCRdb keeps in-frame clones, though not all of them. The sample carries 95,000 to 100,000 clones, roughly 95% recorded once. The sequenced sample consisted of T cells isolated from PBMCs. The TCR comes from a human donor in good health. The V call is TRBV10-1, the J call TRBJ2-7; D possibly corresponds to TRBD1 (6 bases). The CDR3 DNA reads TGCGCCAGCAGTGAGTCCTACAGGGCTGGGAGAGAGCAGTACTTC. This sequence encodes CASSESYRAGREQYF.